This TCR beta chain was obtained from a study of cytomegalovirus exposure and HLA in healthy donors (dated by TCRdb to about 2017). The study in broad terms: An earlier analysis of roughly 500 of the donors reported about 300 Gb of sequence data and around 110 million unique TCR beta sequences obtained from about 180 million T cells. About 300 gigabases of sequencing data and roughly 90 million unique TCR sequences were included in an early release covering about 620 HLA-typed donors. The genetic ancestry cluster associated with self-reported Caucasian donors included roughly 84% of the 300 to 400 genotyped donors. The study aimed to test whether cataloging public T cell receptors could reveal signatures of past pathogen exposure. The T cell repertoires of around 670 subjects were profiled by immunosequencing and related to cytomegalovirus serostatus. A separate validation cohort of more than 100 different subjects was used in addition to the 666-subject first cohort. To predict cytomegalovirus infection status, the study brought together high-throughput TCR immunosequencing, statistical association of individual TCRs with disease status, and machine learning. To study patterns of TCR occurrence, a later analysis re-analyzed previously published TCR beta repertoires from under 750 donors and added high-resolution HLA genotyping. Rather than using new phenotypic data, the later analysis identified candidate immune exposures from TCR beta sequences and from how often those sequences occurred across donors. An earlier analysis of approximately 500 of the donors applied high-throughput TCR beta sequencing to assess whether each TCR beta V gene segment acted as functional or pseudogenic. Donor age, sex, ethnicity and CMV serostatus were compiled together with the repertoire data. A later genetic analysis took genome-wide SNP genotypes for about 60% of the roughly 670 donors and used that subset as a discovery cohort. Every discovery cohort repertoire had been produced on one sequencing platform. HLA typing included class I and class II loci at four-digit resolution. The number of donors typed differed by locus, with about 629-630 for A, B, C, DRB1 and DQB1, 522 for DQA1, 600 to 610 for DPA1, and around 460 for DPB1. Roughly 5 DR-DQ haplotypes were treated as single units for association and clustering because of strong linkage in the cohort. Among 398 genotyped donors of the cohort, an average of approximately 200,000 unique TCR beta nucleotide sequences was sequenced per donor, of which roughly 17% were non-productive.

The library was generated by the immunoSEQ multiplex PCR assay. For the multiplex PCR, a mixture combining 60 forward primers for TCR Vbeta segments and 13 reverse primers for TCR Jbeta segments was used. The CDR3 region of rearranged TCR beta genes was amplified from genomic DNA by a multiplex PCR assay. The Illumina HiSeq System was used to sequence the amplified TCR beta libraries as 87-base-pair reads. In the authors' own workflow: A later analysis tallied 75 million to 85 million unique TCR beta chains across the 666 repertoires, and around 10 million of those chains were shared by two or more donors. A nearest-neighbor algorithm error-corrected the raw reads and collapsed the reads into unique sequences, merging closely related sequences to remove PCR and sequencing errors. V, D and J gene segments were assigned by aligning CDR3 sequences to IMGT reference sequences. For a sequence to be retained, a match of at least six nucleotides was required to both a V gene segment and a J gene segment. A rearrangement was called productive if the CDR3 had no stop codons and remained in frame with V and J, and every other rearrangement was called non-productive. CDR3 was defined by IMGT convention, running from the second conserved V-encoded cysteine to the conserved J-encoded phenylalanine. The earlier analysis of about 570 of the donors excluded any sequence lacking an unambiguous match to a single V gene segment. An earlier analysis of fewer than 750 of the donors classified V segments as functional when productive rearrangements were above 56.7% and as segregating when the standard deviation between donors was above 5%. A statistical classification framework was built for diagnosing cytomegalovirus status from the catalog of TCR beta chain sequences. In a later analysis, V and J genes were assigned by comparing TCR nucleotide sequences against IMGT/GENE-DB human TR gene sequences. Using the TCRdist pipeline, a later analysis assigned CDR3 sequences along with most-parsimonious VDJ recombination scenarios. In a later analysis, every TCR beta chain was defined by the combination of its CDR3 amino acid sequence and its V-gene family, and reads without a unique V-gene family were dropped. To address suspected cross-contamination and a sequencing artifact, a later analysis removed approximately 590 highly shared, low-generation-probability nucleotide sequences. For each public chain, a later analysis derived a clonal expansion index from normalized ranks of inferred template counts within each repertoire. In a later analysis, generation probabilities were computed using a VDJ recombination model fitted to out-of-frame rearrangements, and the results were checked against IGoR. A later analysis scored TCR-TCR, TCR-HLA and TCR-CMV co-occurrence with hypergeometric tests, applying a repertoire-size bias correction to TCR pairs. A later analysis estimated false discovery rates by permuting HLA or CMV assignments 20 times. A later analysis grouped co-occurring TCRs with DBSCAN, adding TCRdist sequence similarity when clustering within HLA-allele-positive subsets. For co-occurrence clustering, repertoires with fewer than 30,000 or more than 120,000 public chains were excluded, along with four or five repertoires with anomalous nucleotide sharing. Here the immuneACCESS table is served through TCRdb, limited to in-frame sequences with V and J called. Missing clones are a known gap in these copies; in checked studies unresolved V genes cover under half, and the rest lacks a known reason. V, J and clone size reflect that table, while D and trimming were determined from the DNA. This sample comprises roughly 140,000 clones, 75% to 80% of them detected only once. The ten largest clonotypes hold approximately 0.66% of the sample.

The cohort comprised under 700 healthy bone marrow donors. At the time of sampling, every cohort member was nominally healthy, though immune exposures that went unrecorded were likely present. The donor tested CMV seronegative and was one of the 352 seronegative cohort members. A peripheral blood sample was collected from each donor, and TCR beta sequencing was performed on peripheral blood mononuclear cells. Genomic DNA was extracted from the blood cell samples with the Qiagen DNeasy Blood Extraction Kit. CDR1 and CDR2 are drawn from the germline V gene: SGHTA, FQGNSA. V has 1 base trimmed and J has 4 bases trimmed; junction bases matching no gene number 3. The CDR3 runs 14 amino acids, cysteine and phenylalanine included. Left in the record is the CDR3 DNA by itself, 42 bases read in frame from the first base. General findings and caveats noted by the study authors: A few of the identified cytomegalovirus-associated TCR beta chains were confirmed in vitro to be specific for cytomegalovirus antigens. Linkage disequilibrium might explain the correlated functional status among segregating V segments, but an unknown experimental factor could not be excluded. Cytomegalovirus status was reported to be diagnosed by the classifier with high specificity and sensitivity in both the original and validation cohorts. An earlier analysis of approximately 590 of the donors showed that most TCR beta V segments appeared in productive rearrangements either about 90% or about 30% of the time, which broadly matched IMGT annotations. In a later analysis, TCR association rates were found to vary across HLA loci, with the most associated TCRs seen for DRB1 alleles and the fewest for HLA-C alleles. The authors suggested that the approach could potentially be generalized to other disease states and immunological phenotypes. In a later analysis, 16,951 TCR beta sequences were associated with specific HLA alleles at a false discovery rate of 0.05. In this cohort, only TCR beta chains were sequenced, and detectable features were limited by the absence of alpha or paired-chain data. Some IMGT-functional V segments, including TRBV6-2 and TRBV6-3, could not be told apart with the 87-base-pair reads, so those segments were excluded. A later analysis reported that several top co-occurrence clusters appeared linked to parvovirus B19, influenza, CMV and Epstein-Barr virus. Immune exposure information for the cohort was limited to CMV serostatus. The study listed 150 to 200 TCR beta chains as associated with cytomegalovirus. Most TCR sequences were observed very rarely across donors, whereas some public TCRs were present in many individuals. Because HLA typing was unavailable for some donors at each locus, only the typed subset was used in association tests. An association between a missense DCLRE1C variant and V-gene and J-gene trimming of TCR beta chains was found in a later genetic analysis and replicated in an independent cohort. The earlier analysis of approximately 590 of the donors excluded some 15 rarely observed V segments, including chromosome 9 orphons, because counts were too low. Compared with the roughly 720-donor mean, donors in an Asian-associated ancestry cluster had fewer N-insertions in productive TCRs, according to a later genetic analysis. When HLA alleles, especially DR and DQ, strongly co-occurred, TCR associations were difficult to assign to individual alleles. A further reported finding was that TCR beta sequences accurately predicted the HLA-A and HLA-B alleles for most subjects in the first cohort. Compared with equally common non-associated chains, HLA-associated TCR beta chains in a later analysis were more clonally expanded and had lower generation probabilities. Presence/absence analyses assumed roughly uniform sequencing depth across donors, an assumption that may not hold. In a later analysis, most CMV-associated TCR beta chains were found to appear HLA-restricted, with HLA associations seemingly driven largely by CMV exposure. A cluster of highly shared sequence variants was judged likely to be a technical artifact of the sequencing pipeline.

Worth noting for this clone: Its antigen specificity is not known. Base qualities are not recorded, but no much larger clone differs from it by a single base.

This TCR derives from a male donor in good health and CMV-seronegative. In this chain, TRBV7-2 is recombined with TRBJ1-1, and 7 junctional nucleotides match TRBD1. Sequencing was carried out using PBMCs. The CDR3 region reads CASSLDRGSTEAFF. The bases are TGTGCCAGCAGCTTAGACAGGGGTTCCACTGAAGCTTTCTTT.